A selection of T cell receptor beta chains follows, all from one sample in a study of metastatic and nonmetastatic thyroid tumors. TCRdb re-called clones from the PCR reads using MiXCR. Seen here are some 27,000 clones, around 22% observed once, and the top ten hold about 2.5%. Sequenced material: blood. All receptors come from a female donor with papillary thyroid cancer or a benign thyroid nodule (not recorded which). Some clones in this sample may be carry-over from other donors' samples. Both conserved end residues are part of each CDR3. A D gene is named only where the DNA matches it firmly. Clone size, where shown, is once, few, many, or a class for clones that have expanded.

V gene	D gene	J gene	clone size	CDR3 protein	CDR3 DNA
TRBV5-1	TRBD1	TRBJ2-5	many	CASRQTGTGGETQYF	TGCGCCAGCAGACAGACCGGGACAGGGGGAGAGACCCAGTACTTC
TRBV9	NA	TRBJ2-2	many	CASSVGGVTGELFF	TGTGCCAGCAGCGTAGGGGGGGTCACCGGGGAGCTGTTTTTT
TRBV11-2	TRBD2	TRBJ2-1	many	CASSVGLAGGRSYNEQFF	TGTGCCAGCAGCGTAGGACTAGCGGGAGGGCGCTCCTACAATGAGCAGTTCTTC
TRBV7-9	TRBD1	TRBJ1-1	NA	CASAAIRQGGTEAFF	TGTGCCAGCGCAGCAATTAGACAGGGAGGAACTGAAGCTTTCTTT
TRBV19	NA	TRBJ2-3	many	CASSSSRDTQYF	TGTGCCAGTAGCTCCTCAAGGGATACGCAGTATTTT
TRBV10-2	NA	TRBJ2-6	many	CASRPGPQRPGANVLTF	TGCGCCAGTAGGCCGGGCCCCCAAAGGCCTGGGGCCAACGTCCTGACTTTC
TRBV2	TRBD2	TRBJ2-3	many	CASSGLAGFLTDTQYF	TGTGCCAGCAGCGGACTAGCGGGTTTCCTCACAGATACGCAGTATTTT
TRBV6-2/TRBV6-3	NA	TRBJ2-7	medium-sized	CASSYSGPYEQYF	TGTGCCAGCAGTTACTCAGGACCCTACGAGCAGTACTTC
TRBV7-9	TRBD1	TRBJ2-1	many	CASSVRTGGHNEQFF	TGTGCCAGCAGCGTAAGGACAGGGGGCCACAATGAGCAGTTCTTC
TRBV5-1	NA	TRBJ1-1	NA	CASSLATNTYAFF	TGCGCCAGCAGCTTGGCCACGAACACTTACGCTTTCTTT
TRBV27	TRBD2	TRBJ2-1	few	CASSDPGLAVGSDEQFF	TGTGCCAGCAGTGATCCGGGACTAGCGGTAGGCTCGGATGAGCAGTTCTTC
TRBV5-1	NA	TRBJ2-7	medium-sized	CASSFGFGVYEQYF	TGCGCCAGCAGCTTCGGTTTCGGGGTATATGAGCAGTACTTC
TRBV6-2/TRBV6-3	NA	TRBJ2-1	medium-sized	CASRGYNEQFF	TGTGCCAGCAGGGGATACAATGAGCAGTTCTTC
TRBV4-1	NA	TRBJ1-3	NA	CASSQGHSGNTIYF	TGCGCCAGCAGCCAAGGTCACTCTGGAAACACCATATATTTT
TRBV6-1	NA	TRBJ2-3	medium-sized	CASSLAFHRTDTQYF	TGTGCCAGCAGTCTAGCTTTCCACCGCACAGATACGCAGTATTTT
TRBV6-5	TRBD1	TRBJ2-7	few	CASSHTGGASYEQYF	TGCGCCAGCAGTCACACAGGGGGTGCTTCCTACGAGCAGTACTTC
TRBV7-3	NA	TRBJ2-7	many	CASSLDSGYEQYF	TGTGCCAGCAGCTTAGATAGCGGATACGAGCAGTACTTC
TRBV11-3	TRBD2	TRBJ2-1	NA	CVSIWTSLSNEQFF	TGTGTCAGCATCTGGACTAGCTTGAGCAATGAGCAGTTCTTC
TRBV15	NA	TRBJ2-1	many	CASSAGGYNEQFF	TGTGCCTCGTCCGCCGGGGGCTACAATGAGCAGTTCTTC
TRBV20-1	NA	TRBJ1-5	many	CSARSGSGQPQHF	TGCAGTGCTAGAAGCGGTAGCGGTCAGCCCCAGCATTTT
TRBV11-1	TRBD2	TRBJ2-2	NA	CASSSERVKREAPGELFF	TGTGCCAGCAGCTCAGAACGTGTTAAGCGGGAGGCCCCCGGGGAGCTGTTTTTT
TRBV11-3	TRBD2	TRBJ2-5	many	CASSLGKPGLAGGPETQYF	TGTGCCAGCAGCTTAGGCAAACCGGGACTAGCGGGAGGGCCGGAGACCCAGTACTTC
TRBV15	NA	TRBJ2-5	many	CATSRDRSGLYETQYF	TGTGCCACCAGCAGAGATCGGTCAGGGCTTTATGAGACCCAGTACTTC
TRBV11-1	TRBD2	TRBJ2-7	many	CASSVRAGASSYEQYF	TGTGCCAGCAGCGTTAGGGCGGGAGCTAGCTCCTACGAGCAGTACTTC
TRBV7-2	TRBD2	TRBJ2-1	many	CASSPPRGGGSYNEQFF	TGTGCCAGCAGCCCACCCCGGGGCGGGGGCTCCTACAATGAGCAGTTCTTC
TRBV7-2	NA	TRBJ1-5	many	CASSLAGQPQHF	TGTGCCAGCAGCTTAGCAGGACAGCCCCAGCATTTT
TRBV6-6	NA	TRBJ2-7	NA	CANSYSLRGMVEQYF	TGTGCCAACAGTTACTCGTTGCGGGGCATGGTCGAGCAGTACTTC